A single sample gave rise to the 13 T cell receptor beta chains below, sequenced in a study of breast tumors, draining lymph nodes, adjacent tissues. Each CDR3 protein gets one entry after TCRdb re-called the multiplex PCR reads with MiXCR. The data contain some 250,000 distinct CDR3 sequences, 30% to 35% of them singletons. Axillary draining lymph nodes of breast cancer patients supplied the node samples. Sequenced sample: axillary lymph node tissue. These TCRs come from a female donor with breast cancer. Some clones in this sample may be carry-over from other donors' samples.

This clonotype was found once. J is TRBJ2-3 and V is TRBV20-1; D is perhaps TRBD2 (6 bases). The V and J ends lost 6 bases and 4 bases respectively, with 23 bases between them. The germline V gene has CDR1 DFQATT and CDR2 SNEGSKA (reference sequence). The CDR3 is made up of 16 amino acids. The CDR3 spells CSASSSRLGEADTQYF. The DNA for the CDR3 is TGCAGTGCCAGCAGCTCCAGACTAGGTGAGGCAGATACGCAGTATTTT.

Many counts were recorded for this clonotype. The rearrangement joins TRBV24-1 to TRBJ2-1; weak D call: TRBD2 (5 bases). In germline, CDR1 is KGHDR, CDR2 SFDVKD. V lost 4 bases, J lost 4 bases, and 10 bases lay in between. The CDR3 is made up of 14 amino acids. Here the CDR3 reads CATSESPGYNEQFF. In DNA, the CDR3 is TGTGCCACCAGTGAATCCCCGGGGTACAATGAGCAGTTCTTC.

This clonotype was seen a few times. A read error may explain this, as a much larger clone is one base away. This sequence joins TRBV6-4 and TRBJ2-7; D is uncertain. The CDR3 has 15 residues. CDR1 and CDR2 from the germline V gene are MRHNA and SNTAGT. V was cut by 5 bases and J by 1 base, with 15 bases left in between. The CDR3 DNA reads as TGTGCCAGCAGTCGGCCGAGACAACGGTCCTACGAGCAGTACTTC. This translates into CASSRPRQRSYEQYF.

This clonotype was observed many times. The rearrangement joins TRBV11-2 to TRBJ1-3, with a weak D call TRBD1 (6 bases). Germline assignment: CDR1 SGHAT and CDR2 FQNNGV. This CDR3 comprises 17 residues. V was shortened by 11 bases and J by 4 bases, with 27 bases between the two germline ends. The CDR3 region has the DNA TGTGCCGGTTGGGGGGATCCAGACGGACAGCGAGGAAACACCATATATTTT. Amino acids: CAGWGDPDGQRGNTIYF.

V usage is TRBV20-1 and J usage is TRBJ2-5, with 10 bases that match TRBD2. In germline, CDR1 is DFQATT, CDR2 SNEGSKA (reference sequence). The CDR3 loop spans 12 amino acids. With 2 bases clipped from V and 7 bases from J, the junction kept 1 base outside the gene matches. Written as DNA, the CDR3 is TGCAGTGCTAGATCTAGCGGGGGGACCCAGTACTTC. Translating it yields CSARSSGGTQYF.

This clonotype was recorded many times. V and J are TRBV5-1 and TRBJ1-3; no definite D call. CDR1 is SGHRS and CDR2 is YFSETQ in the germline V gene. V lost 10 bases and J 1 base, leaving 12 bases between the germline ends. This CDR3 is 13 amino acids long. The chain's CDR3 is CACREGSGNTIYF. Written as DNA, the CDR3 is TGCGCCTGCCGGGAAGGGTCTGGAAACACCATATATTTT.

Details on this clonotype: A read error may explain this, as a much larger clone is one base away. The rearrangement joins TRBV6-5 to TRBJ2-7; D is unresolved. This CDR3 region has 11 residues. The germline V gene has CDR1 MNHEY and CDR2 SVGAGI. V was shortened by 5 bases and J by 6 bases, with 8 bases between the two germline ends. The CDR3, as DNA: TGTGCCAGCAGTCACCTGGGCGAGCAGTACTTC. It yields the protein CASSHLGEQYF.

This clonotype was picked up many times. The genes are TRBV12-5 and TRBJ2-7, with D uncertain. The V gene lost 4 bases and the J gene lost 4 bases, with 17 bases spanning the gap. Germline assignment: CDR1 LGHNT and CDR2 FRNRAP. This CDR3 region has 15 residues. CDR3 sequence (DNA): TGTGCTAGTGGTTCGAGCGATGACGGTCTTTACGAGCAGTACTTC. Protein product: CASGSSDDGLYEQYF.

This clonotype was seen ten or more times. The V and J genes are TRBV19 and TRBJ1-5; 10 bases line up with TRBD1. The CDR3 has 17 amino acids. V lost 3 bases to trimming and J lost 4 bases; unmatched junction nucleotides: 9. CDR1 and CDR2 (germline): LNHDA, SQIVND (reference sequence). CDR3 protein: CASSISGTGAGNQPQHF. The CDR3 DNA is TGTGCCAGTAGTATCTCTGGGACAGGGGCCGGGAATCAGCCCCAGCATTTT.

This clonotype was detected many times. This sequence joins TRBV6-2 or TRBV6-3 and TRBJ2-3; 9 bases line up with TRBD1. Looked up from germline, CDR1 is MNHEY and CDR2 is SVGEGT. This CDR3 is 16 amino acids long. V lost 5 bases, J lost 1 base, and 7 bases stayed unmatched. The CDR3 here is CASSAGQGMGTDTQYF. CDR3 nucleotide sequence: TGTGCCAGCAGTGCAGGACAGGGGATGGGCACAGATACGCAGTATTTT.

The J gene is TRBJ1-2, the V gene TRBV7-6; the D gene is possibly TRBD1 (6 bases). Germline V gene sequence: CDR1 SGHVS, CDR2 FNYEAQ. Trimming shortened V by 8 bases and J by 12 bases, and 16 bases separated the two germline ends. This CDR3 comprises 11 residues. This CDR3 reads CASGRGTGNTF. CDR3 bases: TGTGCCAGCGGCAGGGGAACTGGAAACACCTTC.

This chain uses TRBV28 with TRBJ2-7; D unclear. The V end was cut by 3 bases, the J end by 2 bases, with 5 bases between. This CDR3 has 12 amino acids. CDR1 and CDR2 from the germline V gene are MDHEN and SYDVKM. The CDR3: CASSFLTYEQYF. For the CDR3, the DNA is TGTGCCAGCAGTTTTCTAACCTACGAGCAGTACTTC.

This clonotype was recorded at least ten times. The chain recombines TRBV6-6 with TRBJ1-6, with D maybe TRBD1 (5 bases). This CDR3 spans 15 amino acids. V gave up 6 bases and J gave up 7 bases, with 16 bases separating them. Germline-derived CDR1 and CDR2 are MNHNY and SVGAGI (reference sequence). The CDR3 sequence: CASSLQARGNSPLHF. The CDR3 DNA sequence: TGTGCCAGCAGCCTACAGGCCCGGGGCAATTCACCCCTCCACTTT.